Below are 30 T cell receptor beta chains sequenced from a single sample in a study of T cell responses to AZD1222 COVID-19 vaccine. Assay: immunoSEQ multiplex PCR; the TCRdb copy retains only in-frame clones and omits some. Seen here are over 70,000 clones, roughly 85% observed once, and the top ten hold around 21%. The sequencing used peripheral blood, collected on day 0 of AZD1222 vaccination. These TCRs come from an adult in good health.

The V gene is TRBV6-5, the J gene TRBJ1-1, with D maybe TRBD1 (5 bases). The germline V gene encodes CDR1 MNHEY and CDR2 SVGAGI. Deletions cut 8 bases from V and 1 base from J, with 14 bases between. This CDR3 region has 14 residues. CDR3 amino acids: CASERRGWNTEAFF. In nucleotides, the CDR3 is TGTGCCAGCGAGAGAAGGGGCTGGAACACTGAAGCTTTCTTT.

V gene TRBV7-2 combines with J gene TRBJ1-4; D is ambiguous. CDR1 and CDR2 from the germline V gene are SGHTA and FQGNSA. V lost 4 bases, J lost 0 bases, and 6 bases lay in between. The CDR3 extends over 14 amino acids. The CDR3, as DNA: TGTGCCAGCAGCTCGGAAGCAACTAATGAAAAACTGTTTTTT. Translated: CASSSEATNEKLFF. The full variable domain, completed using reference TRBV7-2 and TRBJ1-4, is GAGVSQSPSNKVTEKGKDVELRCDPISGHTALYWYRQSLGQGLEFLIYFQGNSAPDKSGLPSDRFSAERTGGSVSTLTIQRTQQEDSAVYLCASSSEATNEKLFFGSGTQLSVL.

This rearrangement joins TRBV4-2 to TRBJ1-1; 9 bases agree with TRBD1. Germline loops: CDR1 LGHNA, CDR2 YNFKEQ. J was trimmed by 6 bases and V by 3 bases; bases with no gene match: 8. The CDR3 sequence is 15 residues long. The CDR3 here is CASSQVPGQGAEAFF. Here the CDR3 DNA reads TGTGCCAGCAGCCAGGTCCCGGGACAGGGCGCTGAAGCTTTCTTT.

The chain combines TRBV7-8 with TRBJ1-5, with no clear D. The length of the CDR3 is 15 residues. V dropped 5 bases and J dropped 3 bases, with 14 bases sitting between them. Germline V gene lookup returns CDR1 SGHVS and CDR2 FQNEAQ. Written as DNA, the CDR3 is TGTGCCAGCAGCCTCCGGCCCCCGGCCAATCAGCCCCAGCATTTT. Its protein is CASSLRPPANQPQHF. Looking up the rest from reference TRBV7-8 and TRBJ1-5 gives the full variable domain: GAGVSQSPRYKVAKRGQDVALRCDPISGHVSLFWYQQALGQGPEFLTYFQNEAQLDKSGLPSDRFFAERPEGSVSTLKIQRTQQEDSAVYLCASSLRPPANQPQHFGDGTRLSIL.

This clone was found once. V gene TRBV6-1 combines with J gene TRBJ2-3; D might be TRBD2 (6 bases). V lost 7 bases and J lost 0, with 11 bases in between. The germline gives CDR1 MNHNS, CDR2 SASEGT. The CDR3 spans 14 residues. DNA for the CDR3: TGTGCCAGCACCCCTAGCGTAAGCACAGATACGCAGTATTTT. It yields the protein CASTPSVSTDTQYF.

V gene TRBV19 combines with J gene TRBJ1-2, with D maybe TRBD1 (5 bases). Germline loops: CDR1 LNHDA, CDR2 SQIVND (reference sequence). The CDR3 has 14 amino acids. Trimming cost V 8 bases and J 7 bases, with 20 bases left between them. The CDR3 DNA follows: TGTGCCAGTGCCTCCTTGGGGGGTCCCTCTGGCTACACCTTC. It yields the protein CASASLGGPSGYTF.

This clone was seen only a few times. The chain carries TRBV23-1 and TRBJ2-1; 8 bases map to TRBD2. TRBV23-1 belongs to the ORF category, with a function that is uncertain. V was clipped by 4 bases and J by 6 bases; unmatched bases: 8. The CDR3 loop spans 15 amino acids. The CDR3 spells CASSPLVAGRNEQFF. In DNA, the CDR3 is TGCGCCAGCAGTCCATTGGTAGCGGGACGCAATGAGCAGTTCTTC.

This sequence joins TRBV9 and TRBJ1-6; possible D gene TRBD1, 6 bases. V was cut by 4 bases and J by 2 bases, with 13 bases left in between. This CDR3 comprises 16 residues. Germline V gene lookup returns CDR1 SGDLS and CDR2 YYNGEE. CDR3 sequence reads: CASSTDRSPYNSPLHF. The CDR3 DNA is TGTGCCAGCAGCACCGACAGGTCTCCCTATAATTCACCCCTCCACTTT.

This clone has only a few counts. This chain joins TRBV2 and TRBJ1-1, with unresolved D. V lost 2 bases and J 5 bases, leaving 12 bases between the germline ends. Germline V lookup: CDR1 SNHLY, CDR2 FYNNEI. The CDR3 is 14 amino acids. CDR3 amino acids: CASSERPERTEAFF. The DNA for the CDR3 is TGTGCCAGCAGTGAAAGGCCTGAACGGACTGAAGCTTTCTTT.

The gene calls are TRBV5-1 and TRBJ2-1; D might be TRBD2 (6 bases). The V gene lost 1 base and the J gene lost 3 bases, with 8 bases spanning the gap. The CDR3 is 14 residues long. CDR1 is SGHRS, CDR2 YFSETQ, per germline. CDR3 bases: TGCGCCAGCAGCTTGTGGGGGGTCTACAATGAGCAGTTCTTC. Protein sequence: CASSLWGVYNEQFF.

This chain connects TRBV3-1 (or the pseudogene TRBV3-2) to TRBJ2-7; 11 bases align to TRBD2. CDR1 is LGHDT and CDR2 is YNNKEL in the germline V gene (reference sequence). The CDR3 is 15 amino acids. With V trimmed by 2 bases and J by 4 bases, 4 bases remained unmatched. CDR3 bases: TGTGCCAGCAGCCAAAGACTAGCGGGGCATTACGAGCAGTACTTC. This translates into CASSQRLAGHYEQYF.

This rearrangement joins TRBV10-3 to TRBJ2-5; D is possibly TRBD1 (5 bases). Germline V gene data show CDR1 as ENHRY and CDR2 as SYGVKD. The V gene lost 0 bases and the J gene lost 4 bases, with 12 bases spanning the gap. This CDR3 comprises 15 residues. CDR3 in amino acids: CAISESTVTAETQYF. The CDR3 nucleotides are TGTGCCATCAGTGAGTCGACAGTAACCGCAGAGACCCAGTACTTC.

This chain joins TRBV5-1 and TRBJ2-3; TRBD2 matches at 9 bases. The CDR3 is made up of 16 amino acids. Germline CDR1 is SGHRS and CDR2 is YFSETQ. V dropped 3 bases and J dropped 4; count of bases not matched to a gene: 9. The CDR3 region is CASSSASGKVSDTQYF. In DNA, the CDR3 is TGCGCCAGCAGCTCCGCTAGCGGGAAAGTATCAGATACGCAGTATTTT.

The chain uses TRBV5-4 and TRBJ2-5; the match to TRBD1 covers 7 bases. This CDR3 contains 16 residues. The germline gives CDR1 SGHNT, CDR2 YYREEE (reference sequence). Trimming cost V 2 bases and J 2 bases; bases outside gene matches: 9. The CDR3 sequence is CASSFAPTGDQETQYF. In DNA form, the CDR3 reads TGTGCCAGCAGCTTTGCTCCAACAGGGGATCAAGAGACCCAGTACTTC.

Here the CDR3 reads CASSLARGTQYF. The CDR3 bases are TGTGCCAGCAGTTTAGCGCGGGGGACGCAGTATTTT. The rearrangement uses TRBV12-3 or TRBV12-4 and TRBJ2-3; 7 nucleotides line up with TRBD2. J was trimmed by 9 bases and V by 0 bases; bases with no gene match: 0. The CDR3 consists of 12 residues.

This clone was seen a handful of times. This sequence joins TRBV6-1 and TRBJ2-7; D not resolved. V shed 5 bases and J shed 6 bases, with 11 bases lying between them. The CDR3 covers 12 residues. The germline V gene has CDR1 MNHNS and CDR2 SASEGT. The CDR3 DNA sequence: TGTGCCAGCAGTCCTCATCCGGGCGAGCAGTACTTC. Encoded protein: CASSPHPGEQYF.

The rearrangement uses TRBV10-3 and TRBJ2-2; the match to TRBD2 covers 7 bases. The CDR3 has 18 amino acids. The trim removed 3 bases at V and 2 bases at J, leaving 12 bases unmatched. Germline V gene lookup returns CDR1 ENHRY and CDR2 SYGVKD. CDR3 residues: CAISESQAGSVNTGELFF. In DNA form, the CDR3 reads TGTGCCATCAGTGAATCACAAGCGGGGTCCGTCAACACCGGGGAGCTGTTTTTT.

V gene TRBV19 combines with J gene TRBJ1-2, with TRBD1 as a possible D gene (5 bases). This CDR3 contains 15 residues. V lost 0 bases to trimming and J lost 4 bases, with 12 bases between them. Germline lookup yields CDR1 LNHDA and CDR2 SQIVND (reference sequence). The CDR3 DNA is TGTGCCAGTAGTATAGATTCAGGGCAAATCTATGGCTACACCTTC. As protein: CASSIDSGQIYGYTF.

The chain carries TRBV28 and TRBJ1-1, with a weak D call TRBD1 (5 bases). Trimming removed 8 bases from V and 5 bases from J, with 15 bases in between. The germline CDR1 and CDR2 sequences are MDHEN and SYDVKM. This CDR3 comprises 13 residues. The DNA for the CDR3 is TGTGCCAGCCGCCAAGGGGTCGGGACTGAAGCTTTCTTT. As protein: CASRQGVGTEAFF.

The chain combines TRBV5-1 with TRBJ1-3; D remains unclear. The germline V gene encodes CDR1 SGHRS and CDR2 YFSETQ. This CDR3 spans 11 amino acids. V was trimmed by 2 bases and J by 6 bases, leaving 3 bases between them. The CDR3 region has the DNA TGCGCCAGCAGCTTCCAAAACACCATATATTTT. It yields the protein CASSFQNTIYF. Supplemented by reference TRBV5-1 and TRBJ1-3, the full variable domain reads KAGVTQTPRYLIKTRGQQVTLSCSPISGHRSVSWYQQTPGQGLQFLFEYFSETQRNKGNFPGRFSGRQFSNSRSEMNVSTLELGDSALYLCASSFQNTIYFGEGSWLTVV.

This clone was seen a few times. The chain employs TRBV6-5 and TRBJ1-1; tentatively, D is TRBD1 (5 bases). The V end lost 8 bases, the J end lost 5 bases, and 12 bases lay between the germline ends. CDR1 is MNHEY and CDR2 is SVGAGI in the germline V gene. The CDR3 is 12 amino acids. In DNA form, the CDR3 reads TGTGCCAGCCGGGGGGTAAGGACTGAAGCTTTCTTT. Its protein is CASRGVRTEAFF.

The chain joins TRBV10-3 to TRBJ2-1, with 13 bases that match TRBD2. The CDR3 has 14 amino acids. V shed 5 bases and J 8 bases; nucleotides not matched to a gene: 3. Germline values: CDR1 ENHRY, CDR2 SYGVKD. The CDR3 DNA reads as TGTGCCATCAGTACTAGCGGGGGGGCATATGAGCAGTTCTTC. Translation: CAISTSGGAYEQFF.

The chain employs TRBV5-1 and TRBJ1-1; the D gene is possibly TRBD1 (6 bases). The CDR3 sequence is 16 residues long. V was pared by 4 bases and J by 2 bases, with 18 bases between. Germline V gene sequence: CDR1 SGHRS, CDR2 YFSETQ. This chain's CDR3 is CASSALGGRINTEAFF. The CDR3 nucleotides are TGCGCCAGCAGCGCCCTGGGGGGCCGAATTAACACTGAAGCTTTCTTT.

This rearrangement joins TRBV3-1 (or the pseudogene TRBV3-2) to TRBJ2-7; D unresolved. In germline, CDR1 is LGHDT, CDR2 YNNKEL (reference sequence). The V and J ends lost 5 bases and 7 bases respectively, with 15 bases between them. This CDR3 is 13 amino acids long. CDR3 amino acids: CASSLNSRLEQYF. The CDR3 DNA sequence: TGTGCCAGCAGCTTAAACAGCCGCCTAGAGCAGTACTTC.

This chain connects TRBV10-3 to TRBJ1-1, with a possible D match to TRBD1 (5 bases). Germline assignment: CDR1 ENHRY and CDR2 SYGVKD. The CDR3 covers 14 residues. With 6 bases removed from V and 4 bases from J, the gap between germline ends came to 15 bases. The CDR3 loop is CAISPEAGGTEAFF. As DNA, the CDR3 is TGTGCCATCAGCCCCGAGGCGGGGGGCACTGAAGCTTTCTTT.

The CDR3, as DNA: TGTGCCAGCAGCGGGTTAGCGGGGGCCACAGATACGCAGTATTTT. Translation gives CASSGLAGATDTQYF. The chain combines TRBV5-4 with TRBJ2-3; 9 bases agree with TRBD2. V was pared by 4 bases and J by 2 bases, with 5 bases of the junction left unmatched. CDR1 is SGHNT and CDR2 is YYREEE in the germline V gene (reference sequence). This CDR3 comprises 15 residues.

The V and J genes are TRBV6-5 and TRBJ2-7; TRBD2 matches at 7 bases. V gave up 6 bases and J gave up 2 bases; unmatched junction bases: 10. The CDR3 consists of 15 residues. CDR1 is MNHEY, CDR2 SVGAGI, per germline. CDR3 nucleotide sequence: TGTGCCAGCAGGCCTTTATCGGGGGGACCCTACGAGCAGTACTTC. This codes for CASRPLSGGPYEQYF.

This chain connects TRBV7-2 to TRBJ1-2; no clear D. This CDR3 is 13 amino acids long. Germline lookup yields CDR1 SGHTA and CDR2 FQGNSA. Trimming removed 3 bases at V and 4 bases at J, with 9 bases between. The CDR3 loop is CASSLVGSYGYTF. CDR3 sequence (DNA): TGTGCCAGCAGCTTGGTTGGGAGCTATGGCTACACCTTC.

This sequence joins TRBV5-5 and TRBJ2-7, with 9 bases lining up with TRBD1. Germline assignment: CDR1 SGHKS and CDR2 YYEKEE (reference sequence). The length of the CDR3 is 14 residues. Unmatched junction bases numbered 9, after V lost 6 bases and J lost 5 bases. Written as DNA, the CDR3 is TGTGCCAGCAACACCGGGACAGGGCGCGACGAGCAGTACTTC. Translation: CASNTGTGRDEQYF.

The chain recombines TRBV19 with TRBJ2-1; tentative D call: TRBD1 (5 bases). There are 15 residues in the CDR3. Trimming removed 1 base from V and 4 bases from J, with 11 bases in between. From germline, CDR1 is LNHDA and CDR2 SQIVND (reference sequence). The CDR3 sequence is CASSIGTGDYNEQFF. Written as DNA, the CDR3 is TGTGCCAGTAGTATAGGAACAGGCGATTACAATGAGCAGTTCTTC.